This T cell receptor beta chain was documented in a study of T-cell memory formation after mild COVID-19. A few counts support this clonotype. Antigen specificity is unknown. From the 5' RACE reads, TCRdb called clonotypes with MiXCR, one entry per CDR3 protein. The table includes about 310,000 distinct CDR3 sequences, 15% to 20% detected once. Study-wide results and limits: Researchers report contracting CD4+ clones mostly in CM and EM, with CD8+ clones in EMRA.

Looked up from germline, CDR1 is SGHKS and CDR2 is YYEKEE (reference sequence). Between the trimmed V and J ends, which lost 0 bases and 6 bases, there was a span of 13 bases. The CDR3 is 14 amino acids. The sequence was obtained from a man between 18 and 35 years old who had mild COVID-19 (a few samples of this study predate the infection). Cell type and time point are not known. Sequenced input: PBMCs or a T cell subset sorted from them (not recorded which). This chain links TRBV5-5 with TRBJ2-7; D may correspond to TRBD1 or TRBD2 (5 bases each). This CDR3 is CASSLVRELGEQYF. The CDR3, as DNA: TGTGCCAGCAGCTTGGTCAGGGAGCTCGGCGAGCAGTACTTC.